These 30 T cell receptor beta chains came from one sample sequenced in a study of lung T cells in sarcoidosis with Löfgren's syndrome. TCRdb fed the reads into MiXCR, producing one record per CDR3 protein. Among tens of thousands of distinct CDR3 sequences listed, around 20% were seen once. The sample comprised CD4+ T cells from PBMCs. These receptors all stem from a human donor with sarcoidosis (Löfgren's syndrome or another form), or a control subject (not recorded which).

This clonotype occurred many times. A much larger clone lies a single base off, so this may be a read error. The CDR3: CASSAHKSNAGELFF. The CDR3 nucleotides are TGTGCCAGCAGTGCTCATAAATCGAACGCCGGGGAGCTGTTTTTT. This sequence joins TRBV2 and TRBJ2-2; D is unresolved. The CDR3 spans 15 residues. Germline V gene data show CDR1 as SNHLY and CDR2 as FYNNEI.

This clonotype was seen many times. The chain is built from TRBV2 and TRBJ2-4; D is undetermined. There are 12 residues in the CDR3. Deletions cut 7 bases from V and 0 bases from J, with 4 bases between. Germline CDR1 reads SNHLY; CDR2 reads FYNNEI. In nucleotides, the CDR3 is TGTGCCAGCAATCCAGCCAAAAACATTCAGTACTTC. This encodes CASNPAKNIQYF.

The chain is built from TRBV29-1 and TRBJ2-3; possible D gene TRBD2, 6 bases. The germline V gene has CDR1 SQVTM and CDR2 ANQGSEA. The CDR3 covers 13 residues. V was pared by 2 bases and J by 1 base, with 7 bases between. The CDR3 loop reads CSVETGGTDTQYF. The CDR3 bases are TGCAGCGTTGAAACGGGAGGCACAGATACGCAGTATTTT.

This clonotype was recorded at least ten times. This chain connects TRBV7-9 to TRBJ2-2; D remains unclear. The germline gives CDR1 SEHNR, CDR2 FQNEAQ (reference sequence). V lost 3 bases to trimming and J lost 3 bases, with 8 bases between them. This CDR3 contains 14 residues. The CDR3 coding sequence is TGTGCCAGCAGCTTGCTCAAGGACACCGGGGAGCTGTTTTTT. Amino acid sequence: CASSLLKDTGELFF.

Points on this clonotype: It is unclear where the CDR3 begins or ends on the DNA, so no DNA is shown, and the CDR3 is as TCRdb lists it. V is TRBV20-1 and J is TRBJ2-7; no check of the table's D call, TRBD1, against the DNA was made. The CDR3 is 13 amino acids long, termini counted. Per the germline V gene, CDR1 is DFQATT and CDR2 is SNEGSKA (reference sequence). The CDR3 reads CSAFGQGTGERYF.

This clonotype was detected a few times. V usage is TRBV19 and J usage is TRBJ1-6; 7 positions match TRBD1. Germline CDR1 LNHDA, CDR2 SQIVND (reference sequence). Losses at the gene ends were 6 bases for V and 7 bases for J; bases not matched to a gene: 0. The CDR3 is 12 residues long. In nucleotides, the CDR3 is TGTGCCAGTAGGGACAGGAATTCACCCCTCCACTTT. As protein: CASRDRNSPLHF.

This clonotype occurred a few times. The V and J genes are TRBV5-4 and TRBJ1-2; tentative D call: TRBD1 (6 bases). With 3 bases removed from V and 2 bases from J, the gap between germline ends came to 20 bases. From germline, CDR1 is SGHNT and CDR2 YYREEE (reference sequence). The CDR3 has 17 amino acids. In nucleotides, the CDR3 is TGTGCCAGCAGCTCCCCGACAGGAGCATCGAAGAACTATGGCTACACCTTC. This encodes CASSSPTGASKNYGYTF. The entire variable domain, with the rest obtained from reference TRBV5-4 and TRBJ1-2, is as follows: ETGVTQSPTHLIKTRGQQVTLRCSSQSGHNTVSWYQQALGQGPQFIFQYYREEENGRGNFPPRFSGLQFPNYSSELNVNALELDDSALYLCASSSPTGASKNYGYTFGSGTRLTVV.

As concerns this clonotype: Given a much more abundant clone one base away, this may be a read error. This chain uses TRBV6-2 or TRBV6-3 with TRBJ1-6; a weak D match, TRBD1 (5 bases). The V end was cut by 6 bases, the J end by 8 bases, with 14 bases between. The CDR3 loop spans 14 amino acids. Germline CDR1 reads MNHEY; CDR2 reads SVGEGT. For the CDR3, the DNA is TGTGCCAGCAGGCGGGACGGCGCCGATTCACCCCTCCACTTT. This sequence encodes CASRRDGADSPLHF.

This clonotype was detected many times. This chain connects TRBV20-1 to TRBJ1-5; 7 bases are shared with TRBD1. Germline CDR1 reads DFQATT; CDR2 reads SNEGSKA (reference sequence). This CDR3 is built from 14 residues. Trimming took 6 bases from V and 11 from J; bases not matched to a gene: 16. The CDR3 DNA sequence: TGCAGTGCCCTTCCGACGACAGGGCAGTCAGCCCAGCATTTT. Encoded protein: CSALPTTGQSAQHF.

In nucleotides, the CDR3 is TGTGCCAGCAGCCAAGTCCGACTAGCGGGAACAGATACGCAGTATTTT. This codes for CASSQVRLAGTDTQYF. The rearrangement uses TRBV3-1 and TRBJ2-3; 11 bases are a match to TRBD2. The V gene end was trimmed by 1 base and the J gene end by 3 bases; junction bases not matched to a gene: 3. Germline V gives CDR1 LGHDT, CDR2 YNNKEL (reference sequence). The CDR3 length is 16 residues.

The chain couples TRBV5-1 to TRBJ2-1; perhaps TRBD1 as D (6 bases). The germline V gene has CDR1 SGHRS and CDR2 YFSETQ. The V end was cut by 4 bases, the J end by 9 bases, with 14 bases between. The CDR3 is 13 amino acids. The CDR3: CASSLRGSVEQFF. CDR3 DNA sequence: TGCGCCAGCAGCCTAAGGGGGTCAGTTGAGCAGTTCTTC.

This rearrangement joins TRBV3-1 to TRBJ1-1, with D perhaps matching TRBD1 (5 bases). The length of the CDR3 is 17 residues. In germline, CDR1 is LGHDT, CDR2 YNNKEL (reference sequence). V lost 1 base and J lost 0, with 15 bases in between. CDR3 in amino acids: CASSQGSYHRLNTEAFF. The CDR3 DNA is TGTGCCAGCAGCCAAGGATCATATCACAGGTTGAACACTGAAGCTTTCTTT. The variable domain in full, with the rest retrieved from reference TRBV3-1 and TRBJ1-1, is DTAVSQTPKYLVTQMGNDKSIKCEQNLGHDTMYWYKQDSKKFLKIMFSYNNKELIINETVPNRFSPKSPDKAHLNLHINSLELGDSAVYFCASSQGSYHRLNTEAFFGQGTRLTVV.

The rearrangement uses TRBV11-2 and TRBJ1-1; D uncertain. Germline CDR1 is SGHAT and CDR2 is FQNNGV. The CDR3 covers 14 residues. V lost 3 bases to trimming and J lost 1 base, with 9 bases between them. This CDR3 reads CASSLTPWNTEAFF. In nucleotides, the CDR3 is TGTGCCAGCAGCTTGACCCCCTGGAACACTGAAGCTTTCTTT.

The chain is built from TRBV28 and TRBJ2-6; 11 nucleotides align to TRBD1. V was clipped by 5 bases and J by 0 bases; unmatched bases: 6. The CDR3 totals 18 residues. Germline loops: CDR1 MDHEN, CDR2 SYDVKM. The CDR3: CASSAPGQGGSGANVLTF. DNA for the CDR3: TGTGCCAGCAGTGCCCCGGGACAGGGGGGCTCTGGGGCCAACGTCCTGACTTTC.

In this sample, this clonotype turned up a few times. The V and J genes are TRBV7-2 and TRBJ2-5, with D possibly being TRBD1 (5 bases). The CDR3 runs 13 residues. Per germline, CDR1 SGHTA and CDR2 FQGNSA. Deletions cut 5 bases from V and 4 bases from J, with 11 bases between. The CDR3 DNA is TGTGCCAGCAGCCCTTTAGGGGTAGAGACCCAGTACTTC. Amino acids: CASSPLGVETQYF. Drawing the rest from reference TRBV7-2 and TRBJ2-5, the complete variable domain is GAGVSQSPSNKVTEKGKDVELRCDPISGHTALYWYRQSLGQGLEFLIYFQGNSAPDKSGLPSDRFSAERTGGSVSTLTIQRTQQEDSAVYLCASSPLGVETQYFGPGTRLLVL.

A word on this clonotype: A much larger clone sits a single nucleotide away, making a read error possible. Here the CDR3 reads CASTYTGTPNIEAFF. The CDR3 region has the DNA TGTGCCAGCACTTATACCGGGACACCGAACATTGAAGCTTTCTTT. The chain carries TRBV6-9 and TRBJ1-1, with D tentatively TRBD1 (6 bases). Germline loops: CDR1 MNHGY, CDR2 SVAAGI. The CDR3 totals 15 residues.

This clonotype was detected many times. The chain combines TRBV28 with TRBJ1-5; no clear D. This CDR3 spans 15 amino acids. Germline CDR1 and CDR2: MDHEN and SYDVKM. Deletions cut 1 base from V and 0 bases from J, with 7 bases between. DNA for the CDR3: TGTGCCAGCAGTTTATATCCGCATAGCAATCAGCCCCAGCATTTT. Translated, it gives CASSLYPHSNQPQHF.

This clonotype has a single count. One base away lies a much larger clone, so this may be a sequencing read error. V and J are TRBV24-1 and TRBJ2-7; 9 nucleotides line up with TRBD2. This CDR3 has 16 amino acids. V lost 1 base to trimming and J lost 2 bases; unmatched junction nucleotides: 5. CDR1 is KGHDR and CDR2 is SFDVKD in the germline V gene. As DNA, the CDR3 is TGTGCCACCAGTGATTTCGGGACTAGCTGTGCCTACGAGCAGTACTTC. The encoded protein is CATSDFGTSCAYEQYF.

This clonotype was seen at least ten times. The chain recombines TRBV5-4 with TRBJ1-1; D gene unclear. The CDR3 spans 13 residues. The germline V gene encodes CDR1 SGHNT and CDR2 YYREEE (reference sequence). V was shortened by 4 bases and J by 0 bases, with 7 bases between the two germline ends. The CDR3 coding sequence is TGTGCCAGCAGCCGCGAGATGAACACTGAAGCTTTCTTT. It translates to CASSREMNTEAFF.

Many counts were recorded for this clonotype. The V gene is TRBV20-1, the J gene TRBJ1-2; the D is unclear. This CDR3 has 14 residues. With 3 bases removed from V and 4 bases from J, the gap between germline ends came to 15 bases. CDR1 DFQATT and CDR2 SNEGSKA come from the germline V gene (reference sequence). CDR3 amino acids: CSASKSFDSYGYTF. The CDR3 DNA reads as TGCAGTGCTAGCAAGTCATTTGACTCCTATGGCTACACCTTC.

The sample holds many counts of this clonotype. This chain uses TRBV4-1 with TRBJ2-3, with TRBD2 matching over 12 bases. J was trimmed by 4 bases and V by 2 bases; bases with no gene match: 4. Germline CDR1 MGHRA, CDR2 YSYEKL. The CDR3 sequence is 16 residues long. CDR3 sequence: CASSQRTSGVADTQYF. In nucleotides, the CDR3 is TGCGCCAGCAGCCAACGGACTAGCGGGGTGGCAGATACGCAGTATTTT.

This clonotype was found many times. The chain employs TRBV7-2 and TRBJ2-1; D uncertain. Germline CDR1 reads SGHTA; CDR2 reads FQGNSA. CDR3 length equals 13 residues. Trimming cost V 5 bases and J 2 bases, with 7 bases left between them. The CDR3 loop reads CASSPFTYNEQFF. CDR3 bases: TGTGCCAGCAGCCCCTTTACCTACAATGAGCAGTTCTTC.

This clonotype has ten or more counts. The germline gene is not matched at one end of the junction; a read error may be the cause. J is TRBJ2-1 and V is TRBV28; 7 bases map to TRBD2. The CDR3 totals 16 residues. Germline values: CDR1 MDHEN, CDR2 SYDVKM. CDR3 coding DNA: TGTGCCAGCAGTTCCTCCGAAGCGGGGTCCTTCAATGAGCAGTTCTTC. Protein sequence: CASSSSEAGSFNEQFF.

This clonotype appeared many times. The chain is built from TRBV20-1 and TRBJ2-3; 9 bases align to TRBD2. The CDR3 consists of 15 residues. The J segment lost 7 bases and the V segment lost 4 bases, leaving 12 bases of the junction unmatched. CDR1 is DFQATT, CDR2 SNEGSKA, per germline (reference sequence). The chain's CDR3 is CSAMAGGPVENTQYF. DNA for the CDR3: TGCAGTGCTATGGCGGGGGGGCCGGTTGAAAATACGCAGTATTTT.

A word on this clonotype: It may be a read error: a sequence one base away is much more abundant. This sequence joins TRBV12-3 or TRBV12-4 and TRBJ1-3; 7 bases map to TRBD1. The CDR3 totals 14 residues. Trimming cost V 5 bases and J 4 bases; bases outside gene matches: 5. Written as DNA, the CDR3 is TGTGCCAGCAGTCCCTGGGACAGAGGAAACACCATATATTTT. It yields the protein CASSPWDRGNTIYF.

This clonotype showed up just once. Just one base apart from a much larger clone, this may be a read error. The CDR3 DNA reads TGTGACAGCAGCCAGGCTTTTTCGCCCTCCTACAATGAGCAGTTCTTC. This sequence encodes CDSSQAFSPSYNEQFF. The V and J genes are TRBV4-2 and TRBJ2-1; D not resolved. The CDR3 is 16 residues long. In germline, CDR1 is LGHNA, CDR2 YNFKEQ.

This clonotype came up many times. The V and J genes are TRBV6-1 and TRBJ2-2, with 9 bases that match TRBD1. CDR1 and CDR2 (germline): MNHNS, SASEGT. Trimming at V came to 7 bases and at J to 1 base, leaving 4 bases not matched to a gene. The CDR3 spans 15 residues. This CDR3 reads CASKQGAGNTGELFF. CDR3 nucleotides: TGTGCCAGCAAACAGGGGGCGGGGAACACCGGGGAGCTGTTTTTT.

The chain is built from TRBV3-1 and TRBJ1-3; D is unresolved. This CDR3 region has 17 residues. V lost 4 bases to trimming and J lost 0 bases, with 16 bases between them. Germline V CDR1 and CDR2: LGHDT, YNNKEL (reference sequence). The CDR3 region is CASSRVAGELSGNTIYF. The CDR3 nucleotides read TGTGCCAGCAGCCGCGTTGCTGGGGAACTCTCTGGAAACACCATATATTTT.

In this sample, this clonotype turned up many times. This chain connects TRBV2 to TRBJ2-3, with TRBD2 as a possible D gene (5 bases). V lost 8 bases, J lost 3 bases, and 21 bases lay in between. Germline V gene sequence: CDR1 SNHLY, CDR2 FYNNEI. The CDR3 runs to 16 residues. The CDR3 sequence is CASRSEGEIRTDTQYF. CDR3 coding DNA: TGTGCCAGCCGATCTGAGGGAGAAATTAGGACAGATACGCAGTATTTT.

With respect to this clonotype: A much larger clone differs by one base, so this may be a read error. In this CDR3 the conserved last residue, phenylalanine or tryptophan, is missing, so a read error is likely. This chain links TRBV28 with TRBJ2-3; a possible D gene is TRBD1 (5 bases). Between the trimmed V and J ends, which lost 5 bases and 1 base, there was a span of 13 bases. CDR3 length: 15 residues. Germline V CDR1 and CDR2: MDHEN, SYDVKM. The CDR3 DNA sequence: TGTGCCAGCAGTCCAGGGTATGGGGGCACAGATACGCAGTATCTT. Translation gives CASSPGYGGTDTQYL.